What follows is one TCR beta chain and its context. The data belong to a study of blood T cell repertoires in COVID-19. Germline values: CDR1 SGHRS, CDR2 YFSETQ. The J segment lost 0 bases and the V segment lost 0 bases, leaving 5 bases of the junction unmatched. The CDR3 has 17 amino acids. TCRdb's copy holds only in-frame clones and misses some; the assay was immunoSEQ multiplex PCR. Of hundreds of thousands of clones in the sample, over 75% are singletons; the top ten hold about 1%. The rearrangement joins TRBV5-1 to TRBJ2-1; 8 nucleotides align to TRBD2. This TCR came from a man aged 18 to 30 who had recovered from COVID-19. Sequencing was carried out using PBMCs or T cells enriched from blood (not recorded which). The CDR3 DNA follows: TGCGCCAGCAGCTTGGTGTTGCGGGGGGTCTCCTACAATGAGCAGTTCTTC. This gives the protein CASSLVLRGVSYNEQFF. The variable domain in full, completed from reference TRBV5-1 and TRBJ2-1, reads KAGVTQTPRYLIKTRGQQVTLSCSPISGHRSVSWYQQTPGQGLQFLFEYFSETQRNKGNFPGRFSGRQFSNSRSEMNVSTLELGDSALYLCASSLVLRGVSYNEQFFGPGTRLTVL.